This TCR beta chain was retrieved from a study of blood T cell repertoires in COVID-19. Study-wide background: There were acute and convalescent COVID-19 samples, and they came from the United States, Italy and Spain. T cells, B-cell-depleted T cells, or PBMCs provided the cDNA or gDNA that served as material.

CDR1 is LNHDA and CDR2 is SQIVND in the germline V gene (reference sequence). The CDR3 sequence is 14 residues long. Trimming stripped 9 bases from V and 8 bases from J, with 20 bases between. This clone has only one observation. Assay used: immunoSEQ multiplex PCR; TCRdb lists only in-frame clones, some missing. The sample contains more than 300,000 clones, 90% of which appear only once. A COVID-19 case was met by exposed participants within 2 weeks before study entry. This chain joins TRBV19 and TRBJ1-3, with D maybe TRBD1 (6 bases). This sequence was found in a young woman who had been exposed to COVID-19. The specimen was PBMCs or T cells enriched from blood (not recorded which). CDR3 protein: CASIDRTRGDTIYF. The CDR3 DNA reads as TGTGCCAGCATTGACAGGACTAGGGGGGACACCATATATTTT.